Shown below are 30 T cell receptor beta chains from a single sample sequenced in a study of blood T cells in healthy people across ages. A sample-barcoded 5' primer and a J-beta primer mix were used in a second PCR of roughly 7 to 12 cycles. TCRdb ran MiXCR on the 5' RACE reads and lists one entry per CDR3 protein. This table holds nearly 800,000 distinct CDR3 sequences, around 25% found once. This sample was shared with a second study, whose subject was T cells of mothers and their children.

Sequencing input: blood. These receptor sequences come from a boy aged 10-17 years in good health.

The chain joins TRBV6-2 or TRBV6-3 to TRBJ2-7; 11 positions match TRBD1. V lost 6 bases and J lost 6; bases outside the gene matches: 4. Germline CDR1 MNHEY, CDR2 SVGEGT. The CDR3 extends over 13 amino acids. The CDR3 bases are TGTGCCAGCAGCGGACAGGGGGCCAGCGAGCAGTACTTC. This codes for CASSGQGASEQYF.

V and J are TRBV7-9 and TRBJ1-2; possible D gene TRBD1, 6 bases. Trimming took off 11 bases at V and 4 bases at J, with 11 bases between the two ends. This CDR3 is built from 11 residues. CDR1 and CDR2 from the germline V gene are SEHNR and FQNEAQ (reference sequence). CDR3 nucleotide sequence: TGTGCCTCACAGGGAGGCTATGGCTACACCTTC. Translating it yields CASQGGYGYTF.

CDR3 region: CASSQVGLPYYEQYF. The CDR3 nucleotides read TGTGCCAGCAGCCAGGTCGGCTTACCCTACTACGAGCAGTACTTC. The chain joins TRBV7-9 to TRBJ2-5; D is undetermined. The better agreement between TRBJ2-7 and the DNA end casts doubt on the J call. CDR3 size: 15 residues. The germline gives CDR1 SEHNR, CDR2 FQNEAQ (reference sequence).

This chain joins TRBV5-1 and TRBJ2-3; possibly TRBD1 for D (5 bases). The CDR3 loop spans 14 amino acids. V lost 1 base and J lost 5, with 11 bases in between. The V gene's germline CDR1 is SGHRS and CDR2 YFSETQ. This CDR3 reads CASSLWERGDTQYF. The CDR3 DNA reads TGCGCCAGCAGCTTGTGGGAAAGGGGAGATACGCAGTATTTT.

This clonotype was detected ten times or more. The chain recombines TRBV29-1 with TRBJ2-1, with 8 nucleotides matching TRBD2. Per germline, CDR1 SQVTM and CDR2 ANQGSEA. The trim removed 6 bases at V and 6 bases at J, leaving 13 bases unmatched. CDR3 length: 15 amino acids. The CDR3 loop reads CSVAVGRAGINEQFF. DNA for the CDR3: TGCAGCGTCGCGGTCGGGAGGGCCGGGATCAATGAGCAGTTCTTC.

A few counts support this clonotype. V usage is TRBV3-1 and J usage is TRBJ2-3, with a tentative D call TRBD2 (5 bases). The CDR3 totals 13 residues. V was trimmed by 4 bases and J by 4 bases, leaving 9 bases between them. Per germline, CDR1 LGHDT and CDR2 YNNKEL (reference sequence). The CDR3 spells CASSLDGADTQYF. CDR3 sequence (DNA): TGTGCCAGCAGCCTAGACGGGGCAGATACGCAGTATTTT.

This chain connects TRBV12-3 or TRBV12-4 to TRBJ1-5; perhaps TRBD1 as D (6 bases). The CDR3 runs 16 residues. V lost 5 bases, J lost 4 bases, and 18 bases lay in between. The CDR3 region has the DNA TGTGCCAGCAGTACTCGGACAGCAGAAAAGAATCAGCCCCAGCATTTT. It is translated as CASSTRTAEKNQPQHF.

The CDR3 nucleotides read TGTGCCAGCACAGCGGGTGGGAGGAATGAGCAGTTCTTC. Its translation is CASTAGGRNEQFF. The rearrangement joins TRBV28 to TRBJ2-1; tentative D call: TRBD2 (6 bases). The CDR3 has 13 residues. V shed 7 bases and J shed 7 bases, with 14 bases lying between them. Per the germline V gene, CDR1 is MDHEN and CDR2 is SYDVKM.

This clonotype was seen a handful of times. V gene TRBV10-3 combines with J gene TRBJ2-3; no firm D call. The CDR3 totals 15 residues. V gave up 0 bases and J gave up 2 bases, with 9 bases separating them. Germline V gives CDR1 ENHRY, CDR2 SYGVKD. In nucleotides, the CDR3 is TGTGCCATCAGTGAGTCGCAAGCCTCCACAGATACGCAGTATTTT. Its translation: CAISESQASTDTQYF.

This clonotype was detected a few times. The rearrangement links TRBV20-1 to TRBJ1-2; 10 bases match TRBD1. Trimming cost V 1 base and J 4 bases; bases outside gene matches: 0. Germline V gene sequence: CDR1 DFQATT, CDR2 SNEGSKA (reference sequence). The CDR3 spans 13 residues. The CDR3 DNA reads TGCAGTGCTAGAGGGACAGGGGGCTATGGCTACACCTTC. The encoded protein is CSARGTGGYGYTF.

This clonotype was found a few times. The genes are TRBV2 and TRBJ2-5; D is perhaps TRBD1 (6 bases). Germline CDR1 SNHLY, CDR2 FYNNEI. The CDR3 is 10 residues long. V lost 4 bases and J lost 13, with 10 bases in between. The CDR3 bases are TGTGCCAGCAGTGGGACAGAAAGGTACTTC. It translates to CASSGTERYF. The whole variable domain, remainder taken from reference TRBV2 and TRBJ2-5, is EPEVTQTPSHQVTQMGQEVILRCVPISNHLYFYWYRQILGQKVEFLVSFYNNEISEKSEIFDDQFSVERPDGSNFTLKIRSTKLEDSAMYFCASSGTERYFGPGTRLLVL.

The chain couples TRBV6-6 to TRBJ2-5, with 9 bases that match TRBD2. V shed 0 bases and J 5 bases; nucleotides not matched to a gene: 7. The V gene's germline CDR1 is MNHNY and CDR2 SVGAGI (reference sequence). The CDR3 extends over 16 amino acids. CDR3 nucleotides: TGTGCCAGCAGTTACTCGCTAGCGGGGACGGGGGAGACCCAGTACTTC. Its translation: CASSYSLAGTGETQYF.

The V gene is TRBV3-1, the J gene TRBJ2-5; D may be TRBD2 (6 bases). V lost 2 bases to trimming and J lost 5 bases, with 12 bases between them. Germline CDR1 is LGHDT and CDR2 is YNNKEL (reference sequence). The CDR3 covers 14 residues. CDR3 sequence (DNA): TGTGCCAGCAGCCAAAATGGAGGGGAGGAGACCCAGTACTTC. It is translated as CASSQNGGEETQYF.

The J gene is TRBJ1-1, the V gene TRBV7-9; D remains ambiguous. Trimming cost V 0 bases and J 4 bases, with 12 bases left between them. The CDR3 extends over 15 amino acids. CDR1 and CDR2 from the germline V gene are SEHNR and FQNEAQ (reference sequence). The CDR3 reads CASSLAQAAGTEAFF. The CDR3 DNA follows: TGTGCCAGCAGCTTAGCGCAGGCCGCGGGCACTGAAGCTTTCTTT. The whole variable domain, remainder taken from reference TRBV7-9 and TRBJ1-1, is DTGVSQNPRHKITKRGQNVTFRCDPISEHNRLYWYRQTLGQGPEFLTYFQNEAQLEKSRLLSDRFSAERPKGSFSTLEIQRTEQGDSAMYLCASSLAQAAGTEAFFGQGTRLTVV.

This clonotype was detected only a few times. The germline gene is not matched at one end of the junction; a read error may be the cause. The chain is built from TRBV20-1 and TRBJ1-1, with 10 bases matching TRBD1. Per the germline V gene, CDR1 is DFQATT and CDR2 is SNEGSKA (reference sequence). The CDR3 sequence is 15 residues long. DNA of the CDR3: TGCAGTGCTAGGAAGCCGACAGGGGGCACGGCTGACGCTTTCTTT. Amino acids: CSARKPTGGTADAFF.

The sample holds a few counts of this clonotype. This chain joins TRBV3-1 and TRBJ2-2; 10 nucleotides agree with TRBD1. This CDR3 comprises 17 residues. V shed 3 bases, J shed 0 bases, and the junction held 4 bases outside the gene matches. The V gene's germline CDR1 is LGHDT and CDR2 YNNKEL (reference sequence). In DNA, the CDR3 is TGTGCCAGCAGCCACCTAGGGACAGGGGCGAACACCGGGGAGCTGTTTTTT. Its translation is CASSHLGTGANTGELFF.

The chain couples TRBV7-2 to TRBJ2-3, with D possibly TRBD1 on 7 matching bases. CDR3 length equals 14 residues. Deletions cut 8 bases from V and 4 bases from J, with 16 bases between. CDR1 and CDR2 (germline): SGHTA, FQGNSA. CDR3 region: CASADRRGPDTQYF. The CDR3 region has the DNA TGTGCCAGCGCTGACAGGAGGGGGCCAGATACGCAGTATTTT.

The chain is built from TRBV7-3 and TRBJ2-5, with TRBD1 matching over 8 bases. Germline V CDR1 and CDR2: SGHTA, FQGTGA. CDR3 size: 15 residues. Trimming cost V 6 bases and J 1 base; bases outside gene matches: 7. The CDR3 sequence: CASSLHGQGQETQYF. Here the CDR3 DNA reads TGTGCCAGCAGTCTACACGGACAGGGCCAAGAGACCCAGTACTTC.

The CDR3 DNA follows: TGCGCCAGCAGCCAAGATTCGAGCGGGGGGGGGACCCAGTACTTC. This codes for CASSQDSSGGGTQYF. This sequence joins TRBV4-3 and TRBJ2-5, with TRBD2 matching 10 bases. The germline gives CDR1 LGHNA, CDR2 YSLEER. The V gene end was trimmed by 0 bases and the J gene end by 7 bases; junction bases not matched to a gene: 5. The CDR3 is made up of 15 amino acids.

This clonotype was observed a few times. This sequence joins TRBV11-2 and TRBJ2-5, with D unclear. The CDR3 is 13 amino acids. V was pared by 6 bases and J by 1 base, with 9 bases between. The germline gives CDR1 SGHAT, CDR2 FQNNGV. This chain's CDR3 is CASRRLFQETQYF. The DNA for the CDR3 is TGTGCCAGCAGGAGATTGTTCCAAGAGACCCAGTACTTC.

There are a few counts of this clonotype. The chain has TRBV12-3 or TRBV12-4 and TRBJ2-2, with 7 bases aligning to TRBD1. The CDR3 loop spans 15 amino acids. J lost 7 bases, V lost 5 bases, and 10 bases had no gene match. This CDR3 is CASSATGREGGELFF. The CDR3 region has the DNA TGTGCCAGCAGTGCGACAGGGCGTGAGGGCGGGGAGCTGTTTTTT.

In this sample, this clonotype turned up many times. V and J are TRBV6-6 and TRBJ2-5; 7 positions match TRBD2. J gave up 2 bases and V 4 bases, and 4 bases lay outside the gene matches. There are 14 residues in the CDR3. Germline-derived CDR1 and CDR2 are MNHNY and SVGAGI (reference sequence). The CDR3 bases are TGTGCCAGCAGTTCACCGGGGGGTCAAGAGACCCAGTACTTC. The encoded protein is CASSSPGGQETQYF.

The J gene is TRBJ1-1, the V gene TRBV7-9; D is uncertain. The CDR3 is 12 amino acids. Germline V CDR1 and CDR2: SEHNR, FQNEAQ (reference sequence). V was clipped by 6 bases and J by 7 bases, with 12 bases between them. The CDR3 DNA reads TGTGCCAGCAGAATTATATCCCTTGAAGCTTTCTTT. Amino acids: CASRIISLEAFF.

This clonotype has more than one count but fewer than ten. The chain employs TRBV11-2 and TRBJ1-4; D remains ambiguous. Trimming cost V 1 base and J 0 bases, with 12 bases left between them. The CDR3 runs to 17 residues. In germline, CDR1 is SGHAT, CDR2 FQNNGV. CDR3 sequence: CASSLGPAVATNEKLFF. CDR3 sequence (DNA): TGTGCCAGCAGCTTAGGTCCGGCCGTTGCAACTAATGAAAAACTGTTTTTT.

This clonotype was counted only a few times. The chain couples TRBV30 to TRBJ2-7; 9 bases match TRBD1. From germline, CDR1 is GTSNPN and CDR2 SVGIG (reference sequence). The CDR3 runs 15 residues. J lost 4 bases, V lost 1 base, and 8 bases had no gene match. CDR3 sequence (DNA): TGTGCCTGGAGTGCCCCGAGGGGACAGGGTTACGAGCAGTACTTC. As protein: CAWSAPRGQGYEQYF.

The V and J genes are TRBV12-3 or TRBV12-4 and TRBJ2-7; D gene unclear. This CDR3 region has 13 residues. V lost 10 bases, J lost 0 bases, and 13 bases lay in between. The CDR3 region has the DNA TGTGCCATTTGGGATTCCGTCTCCTACGAGCAGTACTTC. Translating gives CAIWDSVSYEQYF.

The sample holds a few counts of this clonotype. The chain is built from TRBV7-2 and TRBJ2-7; 14 nucleotides agree with TRBD2. With V trimmed by 3 bases and J by 7 bases, 5 bases remained unmatched. This CDR3 spans 15 amino acids. In germline, CDR1 is SGHTA, CDR2 FQGNSA. DNA for the CDR3: TGTGCCAGCAGCTTCGGGACTAGCGGGAGCAAAGAGCAGTACTTC. Its translation is CASSFGTSGSKEQYF.

Details on this clonotype: A junction end diverges from the germline sequence, so it may reflect a read error. The V call is TRBV4-3, the J call TRBJ1-4, with TRBD1 matching 7 bases. Germline CDR1 LGHNA, CDR2 YSLEER. The CDR3 runs 20 residues. CDR3 amino acids: CAGSQPTTGAGDITHEKLFF. In nucleotides, the CDR3 is TGCGCCGGCAGCCAACCCACTACAGGGGCGGGGGACATTACACATGAAAAACTGTTTTTT.

This clonotype was recorded once. The CDR3 DNA reads as TGTGCCACCAGCAGTTCCCTCGGCCTATCCTACGAGCAGTACTTC. Encoded protein: CATSSSLGLSYEQYF. The chain combines TRBV15 with TRBJ2-7, with D unclear. The germline V gene encodes CDR1 LNHNV and CDR2 YYDKDF (reference sequence). The CDR3 extends over 15 amino acids. V was trimmed by 3 bases and J by 1 base, leaving 13 bases between them.

The J gene is TRBJ2-7, the V gene TRBV27; maybe TRBD1 (6 bases). This CDR3 is 15 amino acids long. The V end was cut by 0 bases, the J end by 2 bases, with 11 bases between. The germline V gene encodes CDR1 MNHEY and CDR2 SMNVEV (reference sequence). The CDR3 DNA is TGTGCCAGCAGTTTATCGGGGGCACCGACCTACGAGCAGTACTTC. Translation gives CASSLSGAPTYEQYF.